This T cell receptor beta chain was profiled in a study of blood T cell repertoires in COVID-19. Overall study context: The study drew acute and convalescent COVID-19 samples from the United States, Italy and Spain. From T cells, B-cell-depleted T cells, or PBMCs came the material, which was cDNA or gDNA.

The CDR3 totals 13 residues. Germline V gene data show CDR1 as MDHEN and CDR2 as SYDVKM. V gave up 2 bases and J gave up 5 bases, with 10 bases separating them. Per the study methods: Amplification from reference gene primers served as the basis for estimated nucleated cell counts. Sequenced by immunoSEQ multiplex PCR; TCRdb stores in-frame clones only, minus some. Clonal size and the V and J genes are those of that table, whereas D and trimming came from the DNA. In the table there are a few hundred thousand clones, about nine tenths of which are singletons. The TCR was taken from a middle-aged man with active or convalescent COVID-19. The sample taken for sequencing was peripheral blood. The chain combines TRBV28 with TRBJ2-7; D is possibly TRBD1 (6 bases). The CDR3 sequence is CASSLPTGNEQYF. In nucleotides, the CDR3 is TGTGCCAGCAGTTTACCAACAGGGAACGAGCAGTACTTC.